This T cell receptor (beta chain) derives from a study of OX40 agonist ivuxolimab in advanced cancers. TCRdb's table, derived via immunoSEQ multiplex PCR, lists solely in-frame clones and lacks some. The sample includes around 150,000 clones, approximately 90% of them seen just once. This clone was found a few times. Trimming cost V 5 bases and J 5 bases; bases outside gene matches: 9. The length of the CDR3 is 14 residues. The germline gives CDR1 SGHTA, CDR2 FQGTGA. The TCR was taken from an adult with an advanced solid tumor such as melanoma, head and neck, liver or kidney cancer. The material was CD4+ or CD8+ T cells sorted from blood, obtained in a trial of the OX40 agonist ivuxolimab. This chain joins TRBV7-3 and TRBJ2-7, with TRBD2 matching 7 bases. The CDR3 coding sequence is TGTGCCAGCAGCGCGAGCGGGAACTGGGACGAGCAGTACTTC. Amino acids: CASSASGNWDEQYF.